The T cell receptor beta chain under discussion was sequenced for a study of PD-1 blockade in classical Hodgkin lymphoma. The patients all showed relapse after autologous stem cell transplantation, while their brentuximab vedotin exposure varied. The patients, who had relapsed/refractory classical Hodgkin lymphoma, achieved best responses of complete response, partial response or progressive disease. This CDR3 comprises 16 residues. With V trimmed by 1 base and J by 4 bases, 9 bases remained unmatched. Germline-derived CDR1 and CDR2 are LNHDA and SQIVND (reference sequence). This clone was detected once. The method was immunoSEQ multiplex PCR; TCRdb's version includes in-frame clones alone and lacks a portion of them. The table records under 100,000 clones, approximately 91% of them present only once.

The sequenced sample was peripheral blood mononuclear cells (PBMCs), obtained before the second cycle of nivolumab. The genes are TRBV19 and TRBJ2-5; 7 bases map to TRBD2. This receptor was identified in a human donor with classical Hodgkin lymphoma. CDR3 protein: CASSIVGRERLETQYF. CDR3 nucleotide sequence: TGTGCCAGTAGTATAGTGGGGCGGGAGAGGTTAGAGACCCAGTACTTC.